The 18 T cell receptor beta chains reported below all come from one sample, sequenced in a study of healthy donors' naive CD4 and CD8 T cells. TCR libraries were built from about 500 ng of total RNA by linear amplification. TCRdb processed the reads anew with MiXCR; each CDR3 protein has one entry. The sample consists of roughly 200,000 distinct CDR3 sequences, over 60% of them appearing once. Sequenced sample: naive CD4+ and CD8+ T cells sorted from blood, pooled from several donors. Receptors were obtained from a pool of human donors in good health; the sample pools cells from several healthy donors.

The chain links TRBV19 to TRBJ2-3; D is perhaps TRBD2 (6 bases). This CDR3 is 16 amino acids long. The V end lost 5 bases, the J end lost 1 base, and 16 bases lay between the germline ends. Germline V lookup: CDR1 LNHDA, CDR2 SQIVND (reference sequence). The CDR3 nucleotides are TGTGCCAGTAGTCCTCGGGGGATATCGCGCACAGATACGCAGTATTTT. Encoded protein: CASSPRGISRTDTQYF.

The rearrangement joins TRBV29-1 to TRBJ1-1; 7 bases are a match to TRBD1. Germline assignment: CDR1 SQVTM and CDR2 ANQGSEA. Unmatched junction bases numbered 9, after V lost 2 bases and J lost 6 bases. This CDR3 comprises 14 residues. CDR3 sequence (DNA): TGCAGCGTTGAACTGACAGGGACTATAGCTGAAGCTTTCTTT. Encoded protein: CSVELTGTIAEAFF.

The chain links TRBV19 to TRBJ1-1; TRBD1 is a possible D gene (5 bases). Per the germline V gene, CDR1 is LNHDA and CDR2 is SQIVND (reference sequence). The length of the CDR3 is 15 residues. The germline V and J ends were trimmed by 7 bases and 1 base, with 16 bases remaining between them. The DNA of the CDR3 is TGTGCCAGTACCTCCCTTTCAGGGTGGAACACTGAAGCTTTCTTT. This encodes CASTSLSGWNTEAFF.

This clonotype was observed a single time. The chain carries TRBV19 and TRBJ2-1; a weak D match, TRBD1 (6 bases). Per the germline V gene, CDR1 is LNHDA and CDR2 is SQIVND (reference sequence). Deletions cut 6 bases from V and 6 bases from J, with 21 bases between. The CDR3 totals 16 residues. The CDR3 bases are TGTGCCAGTAGCGTATTAGGGCAGGGGTTCGGCAATGAGCAGTTCTTC. Translating it yields CASSVLGQGFGNEQFF.

CDR3 sequence (DNA): TGTGCCGCACAAAGGGCAAGCTCCTACAATGAGCAGTTCTTC. It yields the protein CAAQRASSYNEQFF. The chain has TRBV30 and TRBJ2-1; D gene ambiguous. Trimming removed 8 bases at V and 0 bases at J, with 14 bases between. Per germline, CDR1 GTSNPN and CDR2 SVGIG (reference sequence). The CDR3 has 14 residues.

This sequence joins TRBV7-9 and TRBJ1-2; D perhaps matches TRBD1 (5 bases). The CDR3 length is 18 residues. Trimming cost V 5 bases and J 6 bases, with 28 bases left between them. Germline V gene data show CDR1 as SEHNR and CDR2 as FQNEAQ (reference sequence). CDR3 loop: CASSPHRGSRQGGHGYTF. The CDR3 DNA reads TGTGCCAGCAGCCCGCACCGGGGTTCCAGGCAGGGCGGACATGGCTACACCTTC.

The chain combines TRBV24-1 with TRBJ2-5, with 12 bases matching TRBD2. Germline CDR1 reads KGHDR; CDR2 reads SFDVKD. V lost 0 bases and J lost 3; bases outside the gene matches: 1. CDR3 length equals 16 residues. CDR3: CATSDLRLAGEETQYF. The CDR3 nucleotides read TGTGCCACCAGTGATTTGAGACTAGCGGGAGAAGAGACCCAGTACTTC.

The chain has TRBV25-1 and TRBJ1-3, with D unclear. CDR1 is MGHDK and CDR2 is SYGVNS in the germline V gene. Trimming left V 0 bases short and J 0 bases short, with 6 bases between. The CDR3 runs to 15 residues. In nucleotides, the CDR3 is TGTGCCAGCAGTGAATATCGCAACTCTGGAAACACCATATATTTT. Translating gives CASSEYRNSGNTIYF.

This clonotype came up a few times. This chain joins TRBV27 and TRBJ2-1, with 8 bases identical to TRBD2. The CDR3 spans 14 residues. In germline, CDR1 is MNHEY, CDR2 SMNVEV (reference sequence). With 6 bases clipped from V and 2 bases from J, the junction kept 3 bases outside the gene matches. CDR3 in DNA: TGTGCCAGCAGCGCTAGCGGGCCCTACAATGAGCAGTTCTTC. As protein: CASSASGPYNEQFF.

The chain joins TRBV18 to TRBJ1-1; 7 bases match TRBD1. Germline-derived CDR1 and CDR2 are KGHSH and LQKENI. The V and J ends lost 5 bases and 4 bases, in that order; junction bases with no gene match: 7. The CDR3 is 14 residues long. CDR3 sequence (DNA): TGTGCCAGCTCATCTACAGGGGTTGCCACTGAAGCTTTCTTT. Translation: CASSSTGVATEAFF. The whole variable domain, filled in from reference TRBV18 and TRBJ1-1, reads NAGVMQNPRHLVRRRGQEARLRCSPMKGHSHVYWYRQLPEEGLKFMVYLQKENIIDESGMPKERFSAEFPKEGPSILRIQQVVRGDSAAYFCASSSTGVATEAFFGQGTRLTVV.

Remarks on this clonotype: Mismatch with germline at one junction end may stem from a read error. This chain connects TRBV19 to TRBJ1-1, with D perhaps TRBD1 (5 bases). Germline CDR1 and CDR2: LNHDA and SQIVND (reference sequence). CDR3 length: 12 amino acids. CDR3 residues: CANSGGNTEAFF. In DNA, the CDR3 is TGTGCCAATAGTGGGGGGAACACTGAAGCTTTCTTT.

V and J are TRBV20-1 and TRBJ1-2; D is possibly TRBD1 (5 bases). Per germline, CDR1 DFQATT and CDR2 SNEGSKA (reference sequence). Trimming removed 6 bases from V and 4 bases from J, with 12 bases in between. The length of the CDR3 is 12 residues. This chain's CDR3 is CSAWDGGYGYTF. The CDR3 coding sequence is TGCAGTGCCTGGGACGGGGGCTATGGCTACACCTTC.

J is TRBJ2-7 and V is TRBV5-1; 7 bases are shared with TRBD1. V trimming: 2 bases; J trimming: 2 bases; junction bases outside the gene matches: 4. This CDR3 comprises 14 residues. The germline V gene has CDR1 SGHRS and CDR2 YFSETQ. Here the CDR3 DNA reads TGCGCCAGCAGCTTAACGCAGGGGGCCTACGAGCAGTACTTC. Protein: CASSLTQGAYEQYF.

The chain carries TRBV5-6 and TRBJ2-1, with 9 bases aligning to TRBD2. CDR1 is SGHDT, CDR2 YYEEEE, per germline. Trimming at V came to 4 bases and at J to 8 bases, leaving 10 bases not matched to a gene. CDR3 length equals 15 residues. The CDR3 here is CASSPVAGGRDEQFF. The DNA of the CDR3 is TGTGCCAGCAGCCCGGTGGCGGGAGGGAGGGATGAGCAGTTCTTC. The full variable domain, with the rest looked up from reference TRBV5-6 and TRBJ2-1, is DAGVTQSPTHLIKTRGQQVTLRCSPKSGHDTVSWYQQALGQGPQFIFQYYEEEERQRGNFPDRFSGHQFPNYSSELNVNALLLGDSALYLCASSPVAGGRDEQFFGPGTRLTVL.

The chain links TRBV13 to TRBJ2-2; D gene ambiguous. Germline V CDR1 and CDR2: PRHDT, FYEKMQ (reference sequence). There are 14 residues in the CDR3. Between the trimmed V and J ends, which lost 1 base and 3 bases, there was a span of 6 bases. CDR3 bases: TGTGCCAGCAGCTTAGCCAGTTACACCGGGGAGCTGTTTTTT. This sequence encodes CASSLASYTGELFF.

This chain links TRBV28 with TRBJ1-5; D gene ambiguous. This CDR3 is 14 amino acids long. Germline loops: CDR1 MDHEN, CDR2 SYDVKM. V was clipped by 3 bases and J by 6 bases, with 12 bases between them. The CDR3 loop reads CASSFLLEGQPQHF. The CDR3 nucleotides are TGTGCCAGCAGTTTCCTTTTGGAGGGTCAGCCCCAGCATTTT.

In regard to this clonotype: One end of the junction varies from germline; a read error may be responsible. V and J are TRBV15 and TRBJ2-2; 7 nucleotides align to TRBD1. The CDR3 length is 15 residues. The V gene's germline CDR1 is LNHNV and CDR2 YYDKDF (reference sequence). The CDR3 loop reads CATSRPRQGSGELLF. DNA of the CDR3: TGTGCCACCAGCAGACCGCGACAGGGTTCCGGGGAGCTGCTTTTT.

The V call is TRBV4-1, the J call TRBJ1-2, with 7 positions matching TRBD1. From germline, CDR1 is MGHRA and CDR2 YSYEKL. V shed 1 base and J 4 bases; nucleotides not matched to a gene: 6. The CDR3 loop spans 15 amino acids. DNA of the CDR3: TGCGCCAGCAGCCAAGGGGGAGCAGGGGGCTATGGCTACACCTTC. Protein product: CASSQGGAGGYGYTF.